This T cell receptor (beta chain) was identified in a study of metastatic and nonmetastatic thyroid tumors. Using MiXCR, TCRdb reanalyzed the PCR reads. The sample lists about 4,000 clones, around 34% occurring once. Every patient underwent thyroid surgery untreated. Trimming took 6 bases from V and 8 from J, leaving 13 bases between them. This CDR3 is built from 12 residues. From germline, CDR1 is SGHTA and CDR2 FQGNSA. The sequence came from a female donor with papillary thyroid cancer or a benign thyroid nodule (not recorded which). Some clones in this sample may be carry-over from other donors' samples. Sequencing input: adjacent normal tissue. This chain joins TRBV7-2 and TRBJ1-1; a weak D match, TRBD1 (5 bases). The CDR3 loop reads CASSSLGQEAFF. The CDR3 DNA reads as TGTGCCAGCAGTTCCCTGGGGCAGGAAGCTTTCTTT.